The rows below give T cell receptor beta chains drawn from one sample of a study of shared clonotypes between healthy human individuals. Some clones are missing from TCRdb's copy, which holds only in-frame ones; the method was immunoSEQ multiplex PCR. Found here are about 340,000 clones, roughly 70% of them singletons; the top ten hold 8% to 13%. The sequenced sample consisted of memory CD4+ T cells sorted from blood. The receptors were sampled from a man in his thirties or forties in good health. The CDR3 runs from the conserved cysteine through the conserved F or W. D genes are given only for firm matches. Not all rows give a size; the values are once, few, many and, for expanded clones, a class.

TRBJ2-5 | - | TRBV14 | - | TGTGCCAGCAGCCGCCCCGAGGGAAAGCTAGAGACCCAGTACTTC | CASSRPEGKLETQYF
TRBJ1-1 | - | TRBV5-1 | - | TGCGCCAGCAGCTTGGCCGGGATAATGAACACTGAAGCTTTCTTT | CASSLAGIMNTEAFF
TRBJ2-1 | - | TRBV29-1 | TRBD2 | TGCAGCGTTATCAGCGGGAGTTACAATGAGCAGTTCTTC | CSVISGSYNEQFF
TRBJ2-5 | - | TRBV7-9 | - | TGTGCCAGCAGCTCTTGGGGGGCTCCCGTCCAAGAGACCCAGTACTTC | CASSSWGAPVQETQYF
TRBJ1-4 | - | TRBV28 | - | TGTGCCAGCAGTTTATCGGTCTGGCATAGTGAAAAACTGTTTTTT | CASSLSVWHSEKLFF
TRBJ2-2 | - | TRBV9 | - | TGTGCCAGCAGCCCCTTGGGGTTGGCCGGGGAGCTGTTTTTT | CASSPLGLAGELFF
TRBJ1-1 | - | TRBV18 | - | TGTGCCAGCTCACCCGCGGGGGGGCGGACTGAAGCTTTCTTT | CASSPAGGRTEAFF
TRBJ1-5 | - | TRBV2 | TRBD1 | TGTGCCAGCAGCTTGGACAGGGGGGGACAGCCCCAGCATTTT | CASSLDRGGQPQHF
TRBJ1-5 | - | TRBV2 | TRBD1 | TGTGCCAGCAGTGACCTTCTACAGGGGAGAGGTCAGCCCCAGCATTTT | CASSDLLQGRGQPQHF
TRBJ2-2 | - | TRBV7-6 | TRBD1 | TGTGCCAGCAGCCCTTTAGGGGGCAACACCGGGGAGCTGTTTTTT | CASSPLGGNTGELFF
TRBJ2-1 | - | TRBV18 | - | TGTGCCAGCTCACCCGGGACCGCCTCCTACAATGAGCAGTTCTTC | CASSPGTASYNEQFF
TRBJ1-2 | - | TRBV10-3 | TRBD1 | TGTGCCATCAACGGACAGGGCTGGGATGGCTACACCTTC | CAINGQGWDGYTF
TRBJ2-2 | - | TRBV10-1 | TRBD1 | TGCGCCAGCAGTCTTGGGACAGGGGGGCCCGGGGAGCTGTTTTTT | CASSLGTGGPGELFF
TRBJ2-5 | - | TRBV6-5 | - | TGTGCCAGCAGCTATACCGGGACCCAGCTCGAGACCCAGTACTTC | CASSYTGTQLETQYF
TRBJ2-2 | - | TRBV10-2 | - | TGCGCCAGCAGTGAGTGGCTAGCTGTTGGGGAGCTGTTTTTT | CASSEWLAVGELFF
TRBJ2-2 | - | TRBV7-6 | TRBD2 | TGTGCCAGCAGCCCGCTAGCGGGGGGGAACACCGGGGAGCTGTTTTTT | CASSPLAGGNTGELFF
TRBJ2-2 | - | TRBV5-4 | - | TGTGCCAGCAGCTTGGGGGGCCTAACGAACACCGGGGAGCTGTTTTTT | CASSLGGLTNTGELFF
TRBJ1-5 | - | TRBV6-1 | TRBD1 | TGTGCCAGCAGCTGGACAGGGGGCGAGCAGCCCCAGCATTTT | CASSWTGGEQPQHF
TRBJ2-7 | - | TRBV19 | TRBD1 | TGTGCCAGTGGACAGGGGGCAGAAAACGAGCAGTACTTC | CASGQGAENEQYF
TRBJ2-3 | - | TRBV27 | - | TGTGCCAGCAGTACCCCCTCCCAGGGGGGACATACGCAGTATTTT | CASSTPSQGGHTQYF
TRBJ2-7 | - | TRBV10-3 | TRBD2 | TGTGCCATCAGTGTGCGGGAGAATAGCGGGAGGTACGAGCAGTACTTC | CAISVRENSGRYEQYF
TRBJ1-4 | - | TRBV7-2 | - | TGTGCCAGCTGCTTGGGAATTAATGAAAAACTGTTTTTT | CASCLGINEKLFF
TRBJ2-7 | - | TRBV6-5 | - | TGTGCCAGCAGTTACTCGGTTGGACTCTCCTACGAGCAGTACTTC | CASSYSVGLSYEQYF
TRBJ2-1 | - | TRBV7-1 | TRBD1 | TGTGCCAGCAGCTTGGGGACAGGTCCCTACAATGAGCAGTTCTTC | CASSLGTGPYNEQFF
TRBJ1-1 | - | TRBV14 | - | TGTGCCAGCAGCCAAGATCTGGGGAGATGGACTGAAGCTTTCTTT | CASSQDLGRWTEAFF
TRBJ2-3 | - | TRBV7-9 | TRBD2 | TGTGCCAGCAGCTGGACTAGCGGGAGTGCAGATACGCAGTATTTT | CASSWTSGSADTQYF
TRBJ2-5 | few | TRBV11-2 | TRBD1 | TGTGCCAGCAGCTTGTCAGGGGGCCGAGAGACCCAGTACTTC | CASSLSGGRETQYF
TRBJ2-1 | - | TRBV6-1 | TRBD2 | TGTGCCAGCGTATCCGGGACTAGTCACAATGAGCAGTTCTTC | CASVSGTSHNEQFF
TRBJ1-2 | - | TRBV29-1 | - | TGCAGCGTTGCGCCAGGGGAATTTAACTATGGCTACACCTTC | CSVAPGEFNYGYTF
TRBJ1-3 | - | TRBV7-9 | - | TGTGCCAGCAGCCAAGTCAGCAAACGCTCTGGAAACACCATATATTTT | CASSQVSKRSGNTIYF
TRBJ2-2 | - | TRBV28 | - | TGTGCCAGCAGTTTATCGGCCGGGGAGCTGTTTTTT | CASSLSAGELFF
TRBJ2-7 | - | TRBV28 | TRBD2 | TGTGCCAGCAGCACACTCCGGGACAGAGGGACTAGCGGGAGGTCTTGGCAGTACTTC | CASSTLRDRGTSGRSWQYF
TRBJ2-3 | - | TRBV5-6 | - | TGTGCCAGCAGCTTGGTCGGGGGCGCCACAGATACGCAGTATTTT | CASSLVGGATDTQYF
TRBJ2-1 | - | TRBV19 | TRBD2 | TGTGCCAGTACCCTCGGTGCGGGAGGTTGGTATGAGCAGTTCTTC | CASTLGAGGWYEQFF
TRBJ2-7 | - | TRBV4-2 | - | TGTGCCAGCAGCCGACGACTAGAAGAAGAGCAGTACTTC | CASSRRLEEEQYF
TRBJ2-2 | - | TRBV5-1 | TRBD1 | TGCGCCAGCGCGACAGGGGGACCCGGCACCGGGGAGCTGTTTTTT | CASATGGPGTGELFF
TRBJ2-5 | - | TRBV29-1 | TRBD1 | TGCAGCGTTGCAGGGGGCCTTGGGGAGACCCAGTACTTC | CSVAGGLGETQYF
TRBJ2-6 | once | TRBV5-1 | - | TGCGCCAGCAGCGCCCGACAGACACCCTCTGGGGCCAACGTCCTGACTTTC | CASSARQTPSGANVLTF
TRBJ2-7 | - | TRBV2 | - | TGTGCCAGCAGTGATAACGCCTACGAGCAGTACTTC | CASSDNAYEQYF
TRBJ2-1 | - | TRBV27 | TRBD2 | TGTGCCAGCAGTATGCCTAGCGGGAGTTCCTACAATGAGCAGTTCTTC | CASSMPSGSSYNEQFF
TRBJ2-5 | - | TRBV11-2 | - | TGTGCCAGCAGCTTATTCCGGGAAACGGACTTC | CASSLFRETDF
TRBJ2-1 | many | TRBV7-7 | TRBD2 | TGTGCCAGCAGCCCTGGACTAGCGGGCCCCTTGAGGTCCTACAATGAGCAGTTCTTC | CASSPGLAGPLRSYNEQFF
TRBJ2-7 | - | TRBV21-1 | - | TGTGCCAAATTAAGCGGGAGGGCCCCCTACGAGCAGTACTTC | CAKLSGRAPYEQYF
TRBJ1-1 | - | TRBV25-1 | - | TGTGCCAGCAGAGAAGCTTTCTTT | CASREAFF
TRBJ1-3 | - | TRBV28 | - | TGTGCCACCAAACAGGGTAGGGCCTCTGGAAACACCATATATTTT | CATKQGRASGNTIYF
TRBJ2-2 | - | TRBV6-1 | TRBD2 | TGTGCCAGCATCCTTGCGGGAGGGACCGGGGAGCTGTTTTTT | CASILAGGTGELFF